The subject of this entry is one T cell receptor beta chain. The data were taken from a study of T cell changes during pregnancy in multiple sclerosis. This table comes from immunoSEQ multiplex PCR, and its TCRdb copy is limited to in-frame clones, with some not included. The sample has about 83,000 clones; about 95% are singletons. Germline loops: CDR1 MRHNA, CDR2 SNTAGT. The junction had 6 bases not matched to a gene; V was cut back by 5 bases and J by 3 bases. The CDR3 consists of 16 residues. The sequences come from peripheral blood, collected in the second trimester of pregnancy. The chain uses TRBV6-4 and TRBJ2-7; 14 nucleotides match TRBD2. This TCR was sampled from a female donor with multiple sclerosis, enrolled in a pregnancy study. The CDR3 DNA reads TGTGCCAGCAGTCCGGGGACTAGCGGGAGCATCTACGAGCAGTACTTC. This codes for CASSPGTSGSIYEQYF.